This T cell receptor beta chain was recovered during a study of B cell selection in AIRE deficiency. Regarding the study as a whole: Of roughly 3,300 shared Treg TCRbeta sequences, 25% to 40% were healthy-donor-only and around 9% patient-only. CDR3s were shorter in shared Treg sequences, reflecting few non-templated nucleotide insertions. Tconv and Treg cells from AIRE-deficient patients resembled healthy donors in TCRBV usage, CDR3 length and diversity.

Details on this clone: No antigen is known for it.

Sorting defined conventional CD4 T cells as CD4+CD127+. In the authors' workflow: Patients' conventional T cells yielded about 11x10^4 distinct TCRbeta sequences; donors' under 150,000. Sequenced by immunoSEQ multiplex PCR; TCRdb stores in-frame clones only, minus some. V and J calls and clone size are as listed in that table; D and trimming were resolved from the DNA. The repertoire holds more than 25,000 clones, with just under 97% as singletons. The V gene end was trimmed by 9 bases and the J gene end by 1 base; junction bases not matched to a gene: 6. The germline CDR1 and CDR2 sequences are LNHDA and SQIVND (reference sequence). This CDR3 contains 14 residues.

The chain joins TRBV19 to TRBJ2-7, with 10 bases identical to TRBD1. The receptor's source is a human donor in good health. The sample taken for sequencing was CD4+CD127+ conventional T cells sorted from PBMCs. The DNA for the CDR3 is TGTGCCAGCAGGCGGGACAGGGGTTCCTACGAGCAGTACTTC. This gives the protein CASRRDRGSYEQYF.